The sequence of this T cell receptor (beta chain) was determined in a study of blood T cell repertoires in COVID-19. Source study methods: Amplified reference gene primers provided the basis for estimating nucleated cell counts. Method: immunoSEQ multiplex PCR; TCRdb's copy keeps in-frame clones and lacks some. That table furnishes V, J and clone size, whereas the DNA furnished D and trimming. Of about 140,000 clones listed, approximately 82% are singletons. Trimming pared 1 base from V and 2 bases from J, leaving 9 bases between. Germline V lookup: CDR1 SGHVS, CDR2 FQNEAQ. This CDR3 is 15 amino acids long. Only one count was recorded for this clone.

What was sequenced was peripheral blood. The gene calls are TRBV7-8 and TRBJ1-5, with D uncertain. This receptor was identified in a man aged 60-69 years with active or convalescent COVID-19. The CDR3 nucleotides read TGTGCCAGCAGCTTAGGTAGGCAGGGCAATCAGCCCCAGCATTTT. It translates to CASSLGRQGNQPQHF.